This TCR beta chain was captured in a study of blood T cell repertoires in COVID-19. Profiling relied on immunoSEQ multiplex PCR, and the TCRdb table lists in-frame clones only, not all of them. In the table there are approximately 160,000 clones, around four fifths of which are singletons. The CDR3 has 16 residues. V dropped 1 base and J dropped 1; count of bases not matched to a gene: 7. Per germline, CDR1 SGHTS and CDR2 YDEGEE. The chain employs TRBV5-8 and TRBJ2-7; 8 nucleotides match TRBD1. This TCR was recovered from a woman aged 45-65 years who had recovered from COVID-19. The sequenced sample consisted of PBMCs or T cells enriched from blood (not recorded which). CDR3 protein: CASSLYGTGASYEQYF. The CDR3 nucleotides are TGTGCCAGCAGCTTGTACGGGACAGGCGCTTCCTACGAGCAGTACTTC.